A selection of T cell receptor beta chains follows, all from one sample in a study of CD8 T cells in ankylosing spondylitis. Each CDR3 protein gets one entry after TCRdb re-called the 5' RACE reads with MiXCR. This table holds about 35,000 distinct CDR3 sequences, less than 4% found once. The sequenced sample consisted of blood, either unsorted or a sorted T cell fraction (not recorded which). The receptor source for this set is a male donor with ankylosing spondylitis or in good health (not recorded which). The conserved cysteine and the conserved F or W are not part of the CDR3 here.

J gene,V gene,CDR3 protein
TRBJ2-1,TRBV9,ASSVGERVSYNEQF
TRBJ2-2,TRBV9,ASSVALAGDYTGELF
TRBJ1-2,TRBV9,ASSVVQGSGYT
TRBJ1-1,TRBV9,ASSVVTGLRGTEAF
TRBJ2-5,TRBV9,ASSVGTSLEKETQY
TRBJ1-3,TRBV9,ASSLRDSNSGNTIY
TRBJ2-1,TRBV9,ASSVGRDTPTWEQF
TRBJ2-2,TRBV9,ASSVVGQRETGELF
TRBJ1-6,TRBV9,ASSVEWNSPLH
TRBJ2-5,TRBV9,ASSDGSYQETQY
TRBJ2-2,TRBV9,ASSFGQFGELF
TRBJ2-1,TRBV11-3,ASSGQVLNYNEQF
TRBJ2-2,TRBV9,ASSVESKTGAGELF
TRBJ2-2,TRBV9,ASSDRALLGELF
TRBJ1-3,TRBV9,ASSEGSGNTIY
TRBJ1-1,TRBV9,ASSVGQGPGLAF
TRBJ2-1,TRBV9,ASSVAGSNNEQF
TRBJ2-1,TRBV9,ASSVDGFGRANNEQF
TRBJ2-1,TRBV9,ASSFLASSDEQF
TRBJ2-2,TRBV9,ASSVESGLNGELF
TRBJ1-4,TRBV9,ASSVGQAYNEKLF
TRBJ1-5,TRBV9,ASSVVDGQPQH
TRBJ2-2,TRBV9,ASSPNDRMNTGELF
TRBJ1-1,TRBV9,ASSAATAGPFAF
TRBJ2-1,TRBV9,ASSLRGIDYNEQF
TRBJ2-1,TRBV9,ASSARLYRTGSSYNEQF
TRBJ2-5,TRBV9,ASTPGIGEETQY
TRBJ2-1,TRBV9,ASSVVGSEISEQF
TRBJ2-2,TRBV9,ASSVMIGNTGELF
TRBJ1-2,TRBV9,ASSPGDIYGYT
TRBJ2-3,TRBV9,ASSVALSTDTQY
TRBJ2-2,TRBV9,ASSAQGNTGELF
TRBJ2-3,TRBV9,ASSLTSVTDTQY
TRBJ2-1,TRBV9,ASSVPGQGSEQF
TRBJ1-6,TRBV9,ASSERTANSPLH
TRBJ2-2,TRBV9,ASSATGDNTGELF
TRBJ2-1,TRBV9,ASSVGLDGSYNEQF
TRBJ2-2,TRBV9,ASSQDRLAGVTGELF
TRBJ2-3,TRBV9,ASTGQGTDTQY